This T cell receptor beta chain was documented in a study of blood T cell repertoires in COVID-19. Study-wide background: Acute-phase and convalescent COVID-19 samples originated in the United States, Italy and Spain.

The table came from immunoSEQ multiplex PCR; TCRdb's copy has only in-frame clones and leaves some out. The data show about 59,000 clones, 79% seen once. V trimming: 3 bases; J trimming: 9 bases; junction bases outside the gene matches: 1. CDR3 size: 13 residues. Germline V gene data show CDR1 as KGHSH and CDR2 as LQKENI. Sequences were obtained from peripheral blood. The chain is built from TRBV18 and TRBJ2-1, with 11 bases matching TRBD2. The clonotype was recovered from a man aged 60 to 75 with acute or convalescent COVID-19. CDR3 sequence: CASSPSGRGEQFF. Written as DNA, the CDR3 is TGTGCCAGCTCACCTAGCGGGAGGGGTGAGCAGTTCTTC.